The 24 T cell receptor beta chains given below trace back to one sample, sequenced in a study of blood T cell repertoires in COVID-19. Here immunoSEQ multiplex PCR was the method, and the copy in TCRdb shows in-frame clones only, minus some. The sample has more than 200,000 clones; around 88% are singletons. What was sequenced was peripheral blood. The origin of the receptors is a man under 40 with active or convalescent COVID-19.

The chain recombines TRBV11-2 with TRBJ1-2; D is undetermined. The germline V and J ends were trimmed by 5 bases and 0 bases, with 10 bases remaining between them. Germline CDR1 SGHAT, CDR2 FQNNGV. The CDR3 covers 14 residues. CDR3 sequence: CASSLTGTNYGYTF. The DNA for the CDR3 is TGTGCCAGCAGCCTAACCGGGACTAACTATGGCTACACCTTC.

The rearrangement uses TRBV7-8 and TRBJ1-4, with 8 bases identical to TRBD1. In germline, CDR1 is SGHVS, CDR2 FQNEAQ. The V and J ends lost 1 base and 2 bases, in that order; junction bases with no gene match: 9. CDR3 length: 18 residues. The chain's CDR3 is CASSLESHRGATNEKLFF. Written as DNA, the CDR3 is TGTGCCAGCAGCTTAGAAAGCCACAGGGGGGCGACTAATGAAAAACTGTTTTTT.

The V call is TRBV7-2, the J call TRBJ1-2; D may be TRBD1 (6 bases). Trimming shortened V by 5 bases and J by 2 bases, and 18 bases separated the two germline ends. This CDR3 spans 16 amino acids. From germline, CDR1 is SGHTA and CDR2 FQGNSA. The CDR3, as DNA: TGTGCCAGCAGCCCGGGGGGGGGCAGAAAAAACTATGGCTACACCTTC. Its translation is CASSPGGGRKNYGYTF. Filled out from reference TRBV7-2 and TRBJ1-2, the complete variable domain reads GAGVSQSPSNKVTEKGKDVELRCDPISGHTALYWYRQSLGQGLEFLIYFQGNSAPDKSGLPSDRFSAERTGGSVSTLTIQRTQQEDSAVYLCASSPGGGRKNYGYTFGSGTRLTVV.

The chain uses TRBV4-1 and TRBJ2-3; D gene ambiguous. Germline CDR1 is MGHRA and CDR2 is YSYEKL. V was shortened by 1 base and J by 10 bases, with 15 bases between the two germline ends. This CDR3 contains 14 residues. CDR3 loop: CASSQGTQLEAQYF. The CDR3 bases are TGCGCCAGCAGCCAAGGCACCCAGCTCGAGGCGCAGTATTTT.

The gene calls are TRBV4-3 and TRBJ2-5, with 8 bases aligning to TRBD1. Germline V lookup: CDR1 LGHNA, CDR2 YSLEER. V shed 4 bases and J 4 bases; nucleotides not matched to a gene: 8. CDR3 length: 15 residues. CDR3 sequence: CASSPRTGIAETQYF. The CDR3 DNA reads as TGCGCCAGCAGCCCCAGGACAGGGATAGCAGAGACCCAGTACTTC.

J is TRBJ2-1 and V is TRBV7-2; 9 nucleotides agree with TRBD1. The CDR3 has 13 amino acids. The J segment lost 8 bases and the V segment lost 6 bases, leaving 5 bases of the junction unmatched. CDR1 is SGHTA, CDR2 FQGNSA, per germline. CDR3 sequence (DNA): TGTGCCAGCAGTTGGACAGGGGACTATGAGCAGTTCTTC. Translated, it gives CASSWTGDYEQFF.

CDR3 sequence reads: CAWSYTGSRTEAFF. CDR3 sequence (DNA): TGTGCCTGGAGTTATACAGGGAGCAGAACTGAAGCTTTCTTT. This chain joins TRBV30 and TRBJ1-1, with D possibly TRBD1 on 6 matching bases. This CDR3 is built from 14 residues. V was trimmed by 2 bases and J by 5 bases, leaving 15 bases between them. CDR1 and CDR2 from the germline V gene are GTSNPN and SVGIG (reference sequence).

The chain combines TRBV2 with TRBJ1-1; TRBD1 agrees at 7 bases. This CDR3 has 16 residues. V lost 6 bases, J lost 3 bases, and 13 bases stayed unmatched. The germline CDR1 and CDR2 sequences are SNHLY and FYNNEI. The CDR3 DNA follows: TGTGCCAGCAGCTTCGGACAGGCCTTGAGGGACACTGAAGCTTTCTTT. This gives the protein CASSFGQALRDTEAFF.

The genes are TRBV18 and TRBJ2-3; no clear D. Trimming removed 6 bases from V and 0 bases from J, with 13 bases in between. CDR3 length: 15 amino acids. Germline V gives CDR1 KGHSH, CDR2 LQKENI. The CDR3 DNA sequence: TGTGCCAGCTCCCTCTTAGGAGCTAGCACAGATACGCAGTATTTT. This codes for CASSLLGASTDTQYF.

This clone was counted a few times. In DNA form, the CDR3 reads TGTGCCATCAGGGGACAGGGGGCCGATCAGCCCCAGCATTTT. Translating it yields CAIRGQGADQPQHF. The chain links TRBV10-3 to TRBJ1-5; 12 positions agree with TRBD1. Germline V gene sequence: CDR1 ENHRY, CDR2 SYGVKD. Trimming removed 6 bases from V and 5 bases from J; junction bases left unmatched: 2. The CDR3 is made up of 14 amino acids.

The chain uses TRBV6-5 and TRBJ2-2; D call uncertain. Looked up from germline, CDR1 is MNHEY and CDR2 is SVGAGI. V lost 7 bases and J 0 bases, leaving 6 bases between the germline ends. The CDR3 loop spans 13 amino acids. CDR3: CASTDTNTGELFF. DNA for the CDR3: TGTGCCAGCACCGACACGAACACCGGGGAGCTGTTTTTT.

The CDR3 region is CASSSYRGGNEQFF. The DNA for the CDR3 is TGTGCCAGCAGTTCATACAGGGGTGGGAATGAGCAGTTCTTC. The rearrangement links TRBV27 to TRBJ2-1; 7 bases line up with TRBD1. J was trimmed by 7 bases and V by 4 bases; bases with no gene match: 7. The CDR3 has 14 amino acids. Germline CDR1 reads MNHEY; CDR2 reads SMNVEV (reference sequence).

This chain uses TRBV27 with TRBJ2-2, with 7 positions matching TRBD1. Trimming took 2 bases from V and 1 from J; bases not matched to a gene: 4. Germline V lookup: CDR1 MNHEY, CDR2 SMNVEV (reference sequence). The CDR3 has 16 residues. The CDR3 DNA sequence: TGTGCCAGCAGTTTAGGGGACAGACTGAACACCGGGGAGCTGTTTTTT. This translates into CASSLGDRLNTGELFF.

The J gene is TRBJ1-4, the V gene TRBV19; TRBD1 agrees at 8 bases. Germline V gene sequence: CDR1 LNHDA, CDR2 SQIVND (reference sequence). V lost 5 bases to trimming and J lost 7 bases; unmatched junction nucleotides: 9. This CDR3 has 15 amino acids. The chain's CDR3 is CASSQGARLGEKLFF. In nucleotides, the CDR3 is TGTGCCAGTAGTCAGGGGGCGCGATTGGGTGAAAAACTGTTTTTT.

This chain uses TRBV5-8 with TRBJ1-1, with 12 bases lining up with TRBD1. Germline V gene sequence: CDR1 SGHTS, CDR2 YDEGEE. This CDR3 region has 17 residues. J was trimmed by 0 bases and V by 2 bases; bases with no gene match: 5. The CDR3 coding sequence is TGTGCCAGCAGCTTAACGGGACAGGGGGCTATGAACACTGAAGCTTTCTTT. This codes for CASSLTGQGAMNTEAFF.

The chain combines TRBV11-2 with TRBJ1-6; D uncertain. Germline V CDR1 and CDR2: SGHAT, FQNNGV. There are 18 residues in the CDR3. Between the trimmed V and J ends, which lost 1 base and 0 bases, there was a span of 13 bases. CDR3 residues: CASSLAWGGPSYNSPLHF. CDR3 coding DNA: TGTGCCAGCAGCTTAGCCTGGGGAGGGCCCTCCTATAATTCACCCCTCCACTTT.

The chain carries TRBV19 and TRBJ1-1; TRBD1 aligns across 8 bases. V dropped 6 bases and J dropped 4; count of bases not matched to a gene: 13. CDR3 size: 16 residues. Germline V gene sequence: CDR1 LNHDA, CDR2 SQIVND (reference sequence). For the CDR3, the DNA is TGTGCCAGTAGAGCCAGGGGGCGGATTAAGAGCACTGAAGCTTTCTTT. It specifies CASRARGRIKSTEAFF.

V is TRBV29-1 and J is TRBJ1-1; possibly TRBD1 for D (6 bases). Germline values: CDR1 SQVTM, CDR2 ANQGSEA. CDR3 length: 12 residues. V was pared by 4 bases and J by 11 bases, with 17 bases between. CDR3 in DNA: TGCAGCGTTGTCCGGACAGATGGAAGGGCTTTCTTT. Protein sequence: CSVVRTDGRAFF.

V and J are TRBV11-2 and TRBJ1-4; D call uncertain. Trimming took 5 bases from V and 8 from J, leaving 18 bases between them. Per germline, CDR1 SGHAT and CDR2 FQNNGV. The CDR3 spans 15 residues. The CDR3 is CASSLFGPIEEKLFF. The CDR3 DNA sequence: TGTGCCAGCAGCCTGTTTGGTCCTATAGAGGAAAAACTGTTTTTT. Filled out from reference TRBV11-2 and TRBJ1-4, the complete variable domain reads EAGVAQSPRYKIIEKRQSVAFWCNPISGHATLYWYQQILGQGPKLLIQFQNNGVVDDSQLPKDRFSAERLKGVDSTLKIQPAKLEDSAVYLCASSLFGPIEEKLFFGSGTQLSVL.

V is TRBV5-1 and J is TRBJ2-1, with TRBD2 matching 7 bases. Germline trimming cut 0 bases from V and 6 bases from J; bases unmatched to any gene: 9. The CDR3 contains 16 residues. CDR1 SGHRS and CDR2 YFSETQ come from the germline V gene. The CDR3 sequence is CASSLGLTGGLNEQFF. In DNA form, the CDR3 reads TGCGCCAGCAGCTTGGGACTAACGGGGGGACTCAATGAGCAGTTCTTC.

The chain combines TRBV5-5 with TRBJ2-7; 9 nucleotides line up with TRBD1. Trimming took 0 bases from V and 7 from J; bases not matched to a gene: 8. The CDR3 covers 15 residues. Germline V gene sequence: CDR1 SGHKS, CDR2 YYEKEE (reference sequence). The CDR3 loop is CASSLGQGVIREQYF. CDR3 bases: TGTGCCAGCAGCTTGGGACAGGGGGTGATTCGGGAGCAGTACTTC.

This clone was counted a few times. CDR3 sequence (DNA): TGCGCCAGCAGCCCGGGGACTACATACACTGAAGCTTTCTTT. Amino acid sequence: CASSPGTTYTEAFF. The chain couples TRBV10-2 to TRBJ1-1; D is perhaps TRBD1 (5 bases). The length of the CDR3 is 14 residues. V shed 6 bases and J shed 3 bases, with 14 bases lying between them. Germline values: CDR1 WSHSY, CDR2 SAAADI.

The chain is built from TRBV7-6 and TRBJ1-5; D gene uncertain. Germline loops: CDR1 SGHVS, CDR2 FNYEAQ. The CDR3 is made up of 14 amino acids. The V and J ends lost 2 bases and 7 bases respectively, with 12 bases between them. The CDR3 nucleotides are TGTGCCAGCAGCTTAAAGGGCTCGGGACAGCCCCAGCATTTT. Its protein is CASSLKGSGQPQHF.

In nucleotides, the CDR3 is TGCGCCAGCAGCCCGAGGCGCGACTACAATGAGCAGTTCTTC. This gives the protein CASSPRRDYNEQFF. J is TRBJ2-1 and V is TRBV5-1; no definite D call. Per the germline V gene, CDR1 is SGHRS and CDR2 is YFSETQ. This CDR3 has 14 amino acids. The ends were cut back, 4 bases at V and 3 bases at J, with 11 bases in the middle.